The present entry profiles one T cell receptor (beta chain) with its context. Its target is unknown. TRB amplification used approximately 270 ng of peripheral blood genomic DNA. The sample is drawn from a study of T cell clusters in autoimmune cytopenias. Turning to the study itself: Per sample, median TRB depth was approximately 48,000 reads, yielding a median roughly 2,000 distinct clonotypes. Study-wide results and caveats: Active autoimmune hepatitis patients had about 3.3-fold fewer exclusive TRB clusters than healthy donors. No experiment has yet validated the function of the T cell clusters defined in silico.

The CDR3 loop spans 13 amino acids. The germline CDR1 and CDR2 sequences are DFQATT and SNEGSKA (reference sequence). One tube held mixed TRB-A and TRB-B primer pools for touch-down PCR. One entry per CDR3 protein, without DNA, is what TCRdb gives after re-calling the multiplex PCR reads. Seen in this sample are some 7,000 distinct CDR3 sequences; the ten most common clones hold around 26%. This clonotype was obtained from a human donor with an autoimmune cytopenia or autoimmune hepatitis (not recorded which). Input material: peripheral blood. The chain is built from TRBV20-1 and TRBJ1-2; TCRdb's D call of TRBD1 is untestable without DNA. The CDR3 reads CSAHRQGAGGYTF.